Reported below is one TCR beta chain. The antigen is unknown. This record belongs to a study of T cell repertoires in cytomegalovirus infection. Looking at the study overall: Public TCR beta signatures indicated both CMV infection and matching HLA type. General observations from the study: HLA-C-restricted, CMV-specific TCR beta clonotypes were dominant ex vivo.

Using its own MiXCR run on the reads, TCRdb lists one record per CDR3 protein. The repertoire includes about 100,000 distinct CDR3 sequences, under 55% of them detected once, and roughly 74% sits in the top ten. In germline, CDR1 is SGHVS, CDR2 FNYEAQ. This CDR3 has 15 amino acids. V lost 4 bases, J lost 2 bases, and 6 bases stayed unmatched. The sequence came from a human donor in good health (CMV status not recorded). Some clones in this sample may be carry-over from other donors' samples. The chain carries TRBV7-6 and TRBJ2-7; 9 bases match TRBD1. This sample comprised CD8+ T cells from cultured PBMCs, obtained from culture after CMV antigen stimulation. The CDR3 sequence is CASSSGTGRPYEQYF. CDR3 bases: TGTGCCAGCAGCTCCGGGACAGGGCGGCCCTACGAGCAGTACTTC.